This T cell receptor beta chain emerged from a study of siplizumab effects on memory and regulatory T cells. V was pared by 3 bases and J by 0 bases, with 9 bases between. This CDR3 region has 15 residues. Germline assignment: CDR1 LNHDA and CDR2 SQIVND (reference sequence). TCRdb's copy holds only in-frame clones and misses some; the assay was immunoSEQ multiplex PCR. Seen here are some 100,000 clones, around 94% observed once, and the top ten hold roughly 0.62%. The genes are TRBV19 and TRBJ2-1; tentative D call: TRBD1 (6 bases). The sequence derives from a human donor in good health. The sequenced sample consisted of Tregs sorted from blood. CDR3: CASSIGRGSYNEQFF. The CDR3 DNA sequence: TGTGCCAGTAGTATTGGCAGGGGCTCCTACAATGAGCAGTTCTTC.